One sample yielded the 29 T cell receptor beta chains listed below, sequenced in a study of shared clonotypes between healthy human individuals. Clones were read by immunoSEQ multiplex PCR, and TCRdb kept only the in-frame ones, dropping some. The sample gives about 1 million clones, around four fifths of which show up once; approximately 1.5% is in the top ten. Sequencing was done on a sample of memory CD4+ T cells sorted from blood. Subset given: CD45RA-negative fraction. The receptors come from a man aged 18 to 29 in good health.

This clone was detected a few times. Distinct nucleotide sequences in the sample also encode this CDR3. The V call is TRBV7-9, the J call TRBJ2-5, with 10 bases identical to TRBD1. With V trimmed by 3 bases and J by 1 base, 2 bases remained unmatched. This CDR3 region has 15 residues. Germline loops: CDR1 SEHNR, CDR2 FQNEAQ (reference sequence). In DNA, the CDR3 is TGTGCCAGCAGCTTGGGACAGGGGACCCAAGAGACCCAGTACTTC. Translating gives CASSLGQGTQETQYF.

This clone came up many times. The chain has TRBV6-1 and TRBJ2-6, with no clear D. The CDR3 contains 16 residues. The V end was cut by 1 base, the J end by 4 bases, with 11 bases between. CDR1 MNHNS and CDR2 SASEGT come from the germline V gene. The CDR3 bases are TGTGCCAGCAGTGAAGTACTCCTCCTCGGGGCCAACGTCCTGACTTTC. Its translation is CASSEVLLLGANVLTF.

This chain connects TRBV27 to TRBJ2-7, with D possibly TRBD1 on 5 matching bases. Per germline, CDR1 MNHEY and CDR2 SMNVEV (reference sequence). The CDR3 sequence is 14 residues long. Trimming pared 8 bases from V and 2 bases from J, leaving 16 bases between. The CDR3: CASALMGQPYEQYF. For the CDR3, the DNA is TGTGCCAGCGCCCTAATGGGGCAACCCTACGAGCAGTACTTC.

The chain has TRBV5-1 and TRBJ2-7; 12 nucleotides match TRBD2. After removal of 5 bases from V and 3 bases from J, the junction contained 6 bases not matched to a gene. This CDR3 contains 15 residues. Germline assignment: CDR1 SGHRS and CDR2 YFSETQ. CDR3 bases: TGCGCCAGCAGAACGACTAGCGGGAGTGGCTACGAGCAGTACTTC. Translating gives CASRTTSGSGYEQYF.

The table lists this clone with a few counts. Just one base apart from a much larger clone, this may be a read error. The same CDR3 can be traced to other DNA sequences in this sample. DNA for the CDR3: TGTGCCAGCAGTGAGGGAGCTAACTATGGCTACACCTTC. This gives the protein CASSEGANYGYTF. The chain recombines TRBV2 with TRBJ1-2, with D hard to call. The germline V gene has CDR1 SNHLY and CDR2 FYNNEI. The CDR3 has 13 amino acids. The germline V and J ends were trimmed by 3 bases and 0 bases, with 5 bases remaining between them. Complete variable domain (other parts from reference TRBV2 and TRBJ1-2): EPEVTQTPSHQVTQMGQEVILRCVPISNHLYFYWYRQILGQKVEFLVSFYNNEISEKSEIFDDQFSVERPDGSNFTLKIRSTKLEDSAMYFCASSEGANYGYTFGSGTRLTVV.

This clone was observed a single time. This rearrangement joins TRBV9 to TRBJ2-3; D gene ambiguous. Germline CDR1 reads SGDLS; CDR2 reads YYNGEE. V was clipped by 4 bases and J by 8 bases, with 8 bases between them. This CDR3 has 11 amino acids. The CDR3 region is CASSTPGTQYF. CDR3 DNA: TGTGCCAGCAGCACCCCCGGTACGCAGTATTTT.

In regard to this clone: Other DNA sequences within the sample encode an identical CDR3. The chain uses TRBV5-1 and TRBJ2-2; D is perhaps TRBD1 (6 bases). The germline gives CDR1 SGHRS, CDR2 YFSETQ. This CDR3 region has 15 residues. With 4 bases removed from V and 2 bases from J, the gap between germline ends came to 12 bases. The DNA for the CDR3 is TGCGCCAGCAGCCCCAGGGGACCCAACACCGGGGAGCTGTTTTTT. Protein: CASSPRGPNTGELFF.

This chain connects TRBV4-2 to TRBJ1-5; 7 bases match TRBD1. Germline CDR1 and CDR2: LGHNA and YNFKEQ. V was pared by 1 base and J by 0 bases, with 3 bases of the junction left unmatched. This CDR3 has 16 residues. The CDR3 DNA reads as TGTGCCAGCAGCCAAGTTGGACAGGATAGCAATCAGCCCCAGCATTTT. The encoded protein is CASSQVGQDSNQPQHF.

The chain combines TRBV11-2 with TRBJ2-1, with D hard to call. Per the germline V gene, CDR1 is SGHAT and CDR2 is FQNNGV. The CDR3 is 15 amino acids. The ends were cut back, 0 bases at V and 6 bases at J, with 12 bases in the middle. The CDR3 DNA sequence: TGTGCCAGCAGCTTAGATCTATCCGGCCCCAATGAGCAGTTCTTC. Translated, it gives CASSLDLSGPNEQFF.

CDR3 sequence reads: CASGGGVGPYNEQFF. The CDR3 bases are TGTGCCAGCGGTGGGGGGGTAGGTCCTTACAATGAGCAGTTCTTC. The gene calls are TRBV6-1 and TRBJ2-1; 7 nucleotides match TRBD2. The germline V gene encodes CDR1 MNHNS and CDR2 SASEGT. V was pared by 8 bases and J by 4 bases, with 11 bases of the junction left unmatched. The CDR3 spans 15 residues.

J is TRBJ2-5 and V is TRBV27; TRBD1 matches 9 bases. The J call could be wrong; TRBJ2-7 is a better fit for the DNA end. The CDR3 has 15 residues. Germline values: CDR1 MNHEY, CDR2 SMNVEV (reference sequence). The CDR3 spells CASSVIRGQGYEQYF. CDR3 DNA: TGTGCCAGCAGTGTGATCCGGGGACAGGGTTACGAGCAGTACTTC.

This chain links TRBV6-1 with TRBJ1-5; 10 bases align to TRBD1. CDR1 MNHNS and CDR2 SASEGT come from the germline V gene. The CDR3 totals 14 residues. V was pared by 10 bases and J by 6 bases, with 9 bases of the junction left unmatched. The CDR3 coding sequence is TGTGCCACCTTGACAGGGGGCATTGGTCAGCCCCAGCATTTT. Its protein product is CATLTGGIGQPQHF.

The sample holds a few counts of this clone. The chain combines TRBV5-6 with TRBJ1-2; D possibly corresponds to TRBD1 (6 bases). Trimming took off 2 bases at V and 5 bases at J, with 13 bases between the two ends. CDR1 is SGHDT and CDR2 is YYEEEE in the germline V gene. The CDR3 has 14 amino acids. The CDR3 sequence: CASSLRDRSYGYTF. The CDR3 coding sequence is TGTGCCAGCAGCTTACGCGACAGGAGTTATGGCTACACCTTC.

This clone turned up a few times. The chain joins TRBV18 to TRBJ1-1; D not resolved. This CDR3 region has 13 residues. V dropped 6 bases and J dropped 3 bases, with 11 bases sitting between them. Germline V gene data show CDR1 as KGHSH and CDR2 as LQKENI. DNA of the CDR3: TGTGCCAGCTCCAACCACCAGGACACTGAAGCTTTCTTT. It codes for CASSNHQDTEAFF.

V and J are TRBV11-3 and TRBJ2-1, with TRBD2 as a possible D gene (6 bases). Germline CDR1 and CDR2: SGHNT and YENEEA. The CDR3 is 11 residues long. Deletions cut 11 bases from V and 4 bases from J, with 9 bases between. For the CDR3, the DNA is TGTGCCTGGGGGGAGTACAATGAGCAGTTCTTC. It encodes CAWGEYNEQFF.

The chain recombines TRBV28 with TRBJ2-2, with no clear D. From germline, CDR1 is MDHEN and CDR2 SYDVKM. The ends were cut back, 2 bases at V and 6 bases at J, with 10 bases in the middle. The CDR3 consists of 14 residues. The CDR3 DNA follows: TGTGCCAGCAGTTTAAGGCAGGTGGCCGGGGAGCTGTTTTTT. This sequence encodes CASSLRQVAGELFF. Full variable domain (remainder filled in from reference TRBV28 and TRBJ2-2): DVKVTQSSRYLVKRTGEKVFLECVQDMDHENMFWYRQDPGLGLRLIYFSYDVKMKEKGDIPEGYSVSREKKERFSLILESASTNQTSMYLCASSLRQVAGELFFGEGSRLTVL.

As for this clone: The sample holds other DNA sequences that translate to the same CDR3. The chain uses TRBV28 and TRBJ1-3; D remains ambiguous. V was cut by 1 base and J by 4 bases, with 2 bases left in between. CDR1 and CDR2 from the germline V gene are MDHEN and SYDVKM. This CDR3 is 12 amino acids long. The CDR3 loop reads CASSLYGNTIYF. The CDR3 DNA reads as TGTGCCAGCAGTTTATACGGAAACACCATATATTTT.

The chain is built from TRBV30 and TRBJ1-4, with a tentative D call TRBD1 (5 bases). With 3 bases removed from V and 10 bases from J, the gap between germline ends came to 24 bases. The germline V gene encodes CDR1 GTSNPN and CDR2 SVGIG (reference sequence). CDR3 size: 16 residues. Written as DNA, the CDR3 is TGTGCCTGGAGCCTTGGGACGGAGCCCCGGTATGGAAAACTGTTTTTT. Protein product: CAWSLGTEPRYGKLFF.

V gene TRBV6-1 combines with J gene TRBJ2-2; D ambiguous. V lost 1 base and J lost 0, with 12 bases in between. CDR1 MNHNS and CDR2 SASEGT come from the germline V gene. CDR3 length: 17 amino acids. In DNA, the CDR3 is TGTGCCAGCAGTGAAGGTTCTGGGCGCGCGAACACCGGGGAGCTGTTTTTT. It yields the protein CASSEGSGRANTGELFF.

This clone was seen once. The chain is built from TRBV30 and TRBJ2-5, with D possibly being TRBD1 or TRBD2 (6 bases each). The V gene's germline CDR1 is GTSNPN and CDR2 SVGIG (reference sequence). The V gene lost 0 bases and the J gene lost 5 bases, with 10 bases spanning the gap. The CDR3 consists of 13 residues. CDR3 loop: CAWSVRGPETQYF. In DNA form, the CDR3 reads TGTGCCTGGAGTGTACGGGGGCCTGAGACCCAGTACTTC.

The chain is built from TRBV18 and TRBJ2-3; 9 positions match TRBD1. CDR3 length: 15 amino acids. Trimming cost V 6 bases and J 2 bases; bases outside gene matches: 6. Germline assignment: CDR1 KGHSH and CDR2 LQKENI. The CDR3 is CASSPGTGITDTQYF. CDR3 nucleotide sequence: TGTGCCAGCTCCCCCGGGACAGGGATCACAGATACGCAGTATTTT.

The chain carries TRBV7-9 and TRBJ2-5; D possibly corresponds to TRBD1 (6 bases). CDR1 and CDR2 from the germline V gene are SEHNR and FQNEAQ (reference sequence). V was pared by 5 bases and J by 5 bases, with 18 bases between. CDR3 length equals 15 residues. CDR3 sequence: CASSRQEGGLETQYF. DNA of the CDR3: TGTGCCAGCAGCCGACAGGAAGGCGGGTTGGAGACCCAGTACTTC.

The rearrangement joins TRBV6-5 to TRBJ2-3; perhaps TRBD1 as D (6 bases). Trimming removed 6 bases at V and 0 bases at J, with 13 bases between. Germline values: CDR1 MNHEY, CDR2 SVGAGI. This CDR3 region has 15 residues. CDR3 protein: CASRSGTTSTDTQYF. CDR3 in DNA: TGTGCCAGCAGATCCGGGACAACTAGCACAGATACGCAGTATTTT.

This chain joins TRBV28 and TRBJ1-5; 9 nucleotides agree with TRBD1. The ends lost 6 bases at V and 12 bases at J; junction bases unmatched: 12. CDR3 length: 14 residues. Germline CDR1 is MDHEN and CDR2 is SYDVKM. The CDR3 here is CASSRQGVAPLQHF. The DNA for the CDR3 is TGTGCCAGCAGCCGACAGGGGGTCGCCCCCCTCCAGCATTTT.

As regards this clone: A much more abundant neighbour one base away suggests this may be a read error. The chain couples TRBV5-4 to TRBJ1-3; TRBD1 matches at 8 bases. With V trimmed by 2 bases and J by 4 bases, 2 bases remained unmatched. From germline, CDR1 is SGHNT and CDR2 YYREEE (reference sequence). This CDR3 is 14 amino acids long. CDR3 nucleotide sequence: TGTGCCAGCAGCTTTACAGGGGGAGGAAACACCATATATTTT. Encoded protein: CASSFTGGGNTIYF.

This clone was detected only once. The chain recombines TRBV10-3 with TRBJ1-2; the D is unclear. With 4 bases removed from V and 7 bases from J, the gap between germline ends came to 13 bases. CDR1 and CDR2 (germline): ENHRY, SYGVKD. The length of the CDR3 is 13 residues. The CDR3 DNA is TGTGCCATCAGTGGAACAGCGGTCGCTGGCTACACCTTC. Amino acids: CAISGTAVAGYTF.

The chain joins TRBV7-2 to TRBJ2-1; 10 bases align to TRBD1. The CDR3 consists of 15 residues. The junction had 4 bases not matched to a gene; V was cut back by 3 bases and J by 5 bases. Germline assignment: CDR1 SGHTA and CDR2 FQGNSA. The CDR3 coding sequence is TGTGCCAGCAGCTTGGTGGACAGGGGGAACAATGAGCAGTTCTTC. Residues: CASSLVDRGNNEQFF.

The chain uses TRBV5-1 and TRBJ1-6, with 7 bases matching TRBD1. This CDR3 is built from 18 residues. The J segment lost 8 bases and the V segment lost 0 bases, leaving 14 bases of the junction unmatched. Germline CDR1 reads SGHRS; CDR2 reads YFSETQ. DNA of the CDR3: TGCGCCAGCAGCTTGGGGGCCTCCGAGGGGGCGCGGTATTCACCCCTCCACTTT. Residues: CASSLGASEGARYSPLHF.

This clone was detected only a few times. The J gene is TRBJ2-3, the V gene TRBV6-1, with D perhaps matching TRBD1 (6 bases). The CDR3 runs 14 residues. Germline V lookup: CDR1 MNHNS, CDR2 SASEGT. Deletions cut 3 bases from V and 2 bases from J, with 9 bases between. CDR3 protein: CASSEGHFTDTQYF. CDR3 nucleotide sequence: TGTGCCAGCAGTGAGGGACACTTCACAGATACGCAGTATTTT.